This record concerns one TCR beta chain sequence. V lost 4 bases and J 2 bases, leaving 12 bases between the germline ends. This CDR3 spans 15 amino acids. Per the germline V gene, CDR1 is SGHAT and CDR2 is FQNNGV. These data originate in a study of blood T cell repertoires in COVID-19. On the study more broadly: The United States, Italy and Spain were the sources of the acute and convalescent COVID-19 samples. T cells, B-cell-depleted T cells, or PBMCs provided the cDNA or gDNA that served as material.

Per the authors' pipeline: Amplification of reference gene primers was used by the study to estimate nucleated cell counts. The repertoire was sequenced with immunoSEQ multiplex PCR; TCRdb's copy has only in-frame clones and lacks some. The V and J calls and clone size were taken over from that table, and D and trimming were inferred from the DNA. This table holds under 300,000 clones, about 83% found once. The chain has TRBV11-2 and TRBJ1-3; D might be TRBD1 (5 bases). This receptor was taken from a man aged 25 to 40 who had recovered from COVID-19. The sequenced sample was peripheral blood. The CDR3 sequence: CASSSRVVAGNTIYF. In nucleotides, the CDR3 is TGTGCCAGCAGCTCCAGGGTCGTAGCTGGAAACACCATATATTTT.